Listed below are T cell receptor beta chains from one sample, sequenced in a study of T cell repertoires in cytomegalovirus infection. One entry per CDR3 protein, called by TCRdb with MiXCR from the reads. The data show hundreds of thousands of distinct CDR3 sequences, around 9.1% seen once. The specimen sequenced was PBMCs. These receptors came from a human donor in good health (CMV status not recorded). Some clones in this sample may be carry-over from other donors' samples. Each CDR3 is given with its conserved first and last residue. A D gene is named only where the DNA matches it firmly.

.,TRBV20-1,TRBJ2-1,CSARDVVLGENEQFF
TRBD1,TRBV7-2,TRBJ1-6,CASSYRGASYNSPLHF
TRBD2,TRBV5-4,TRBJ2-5,CASSEGLAGRQETQYF
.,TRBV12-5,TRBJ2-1,CASGLGGSYNEQFF
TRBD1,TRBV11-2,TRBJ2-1,CASSSHDRVLNNEQFF
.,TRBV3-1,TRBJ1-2,CASSQGGAGSYGYTF
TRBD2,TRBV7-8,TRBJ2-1,CASSFKGLAGGMENEQFF
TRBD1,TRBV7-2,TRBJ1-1,CASSVTGGIGAEAFF
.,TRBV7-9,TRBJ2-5,CASTSPEEQETQYF
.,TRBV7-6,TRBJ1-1,CASSPGRGDTEAFF
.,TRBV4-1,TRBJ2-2,CASSQDWGTGELFF
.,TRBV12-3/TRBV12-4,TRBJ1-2,CASSSGVAGRYGYTF
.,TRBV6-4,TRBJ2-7,CASSPPGF
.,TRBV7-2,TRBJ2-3,CASSFWANSDTQYF
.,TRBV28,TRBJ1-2,CASTLMGKGGGYTF
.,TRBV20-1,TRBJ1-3,CSAWDGHGNTIYF
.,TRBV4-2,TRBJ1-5,CASSQTLTVARQPQHF
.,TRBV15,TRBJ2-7,CATSRDSYEQYF
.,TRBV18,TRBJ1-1,CASSPLLQVNTEAFF
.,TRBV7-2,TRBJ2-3,CASSLGLRTDTQYF
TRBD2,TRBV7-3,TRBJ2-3,CASSFNRGLAGDTQYF
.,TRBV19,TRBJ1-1,CASLGSITLNTEAFF
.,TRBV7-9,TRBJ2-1,CASSESRGNEQFF
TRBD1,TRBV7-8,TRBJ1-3,CASSLDRVDTIYF
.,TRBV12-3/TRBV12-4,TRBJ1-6,CASSPYSNSPLHF
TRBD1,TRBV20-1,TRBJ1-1,CSARTGGMNTEAFF
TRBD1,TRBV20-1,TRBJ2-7,CSAIDREPYEQYF
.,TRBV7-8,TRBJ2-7,CASSLKITGWYEQYF
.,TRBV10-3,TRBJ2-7,CAISESKRAYEQYF
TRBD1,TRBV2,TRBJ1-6,CASTLQGGKALHF
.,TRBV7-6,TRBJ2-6,CASSPEIGSSSGANVLTF
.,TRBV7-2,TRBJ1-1,CASSLLGVTLDTEAFF
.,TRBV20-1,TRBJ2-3,CSARDGAHQPNTQYF
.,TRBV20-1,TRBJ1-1,CSARVDSRGTEAFF
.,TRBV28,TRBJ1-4,CASSSAGSGNEKLFF
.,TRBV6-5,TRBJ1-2,CASSYSTGGGGYTF
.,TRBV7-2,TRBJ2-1,CASSFPDSYNEQFF
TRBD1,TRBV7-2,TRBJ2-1,CASSSDRGHNEQFF
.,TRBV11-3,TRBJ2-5,CASSLGDKETQYF
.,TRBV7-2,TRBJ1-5,CASSLVGTPGPQHF
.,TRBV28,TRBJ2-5,CASTTGQETQYF
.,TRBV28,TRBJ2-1,CASAQGKYSYNEQFF
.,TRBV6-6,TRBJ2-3,CASSYGGASRDTQYF
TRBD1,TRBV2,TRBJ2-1,CARRQGAGEQFF
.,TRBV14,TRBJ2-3,CASSPPLTYHGDTQYF
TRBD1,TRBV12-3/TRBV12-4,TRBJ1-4,CASSFSGTENEKLFF
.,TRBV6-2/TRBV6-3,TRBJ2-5,CASSYSKRKETQYF
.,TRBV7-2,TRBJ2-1,CASSLAVSSEQFF
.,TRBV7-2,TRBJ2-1,CASSSGGGGVYNEQFF
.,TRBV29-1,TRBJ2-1,CSPWTADNPYNEQFF
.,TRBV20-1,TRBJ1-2,CSANSFRGLYGYTF
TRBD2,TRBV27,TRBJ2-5,CASSFGALAGARETQYF
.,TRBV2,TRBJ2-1,CASNSPSSYNEQFF